Listed below are T cell receptor beta chains from one sample, sequenced in a study of HIV-infected patients and healthy controls. TCRdb reprocessed the 5' RACE reads via MiXCR and lists one record per CDR3 protein. The sample consists of more than 15,000 distinct CDR3 sequences, roughly 18% of them appearing once. The sample was CD8+ T cells from blood. The receptors originated from a human donor in good health. CDR3s include the opening cysteine and the closing phenylalanine or tryptophan. A D gene is named only where the DNA matches it firmly. The size entry is marked missing in some rows and otherwise reads once, few, many or a size class.

V	J	D	size	CDR3	DNA
TRBV6-1	TRBJ1-6	TRBD1	medium-sized	CASRETGGDNSPLHF	TGTGCCAGCAGGGAGACAGGGGGGGATAATTCACCCCTCCACTTT
TRBV15	TRBJ1-5	-	-	CATSREAESQPQHF	TGTGCCACCAGCAGAGAGGCAGAATCCCAGCCCCAGCATTTT
TRBV27	TRBJ2-1	TRBD2	-	CASGRASYNEQFF	TGTGCCAGCGGGAGGGCCTCCTACAATGAGCAGTTCTTC
TRBV6-6	TRBJ1-5	-	few	CASSYSSGGDRGQPQHF	TGTGCCAGCAGTTACTCGTCCGGGGGGGATAGAGGTCAGCCCCAGCATTTT
TRBV12-3/TRBV12-4	TRBJ2-1	TRBD1	-	CASSFPQGHRNEQFF	TGTGCCAGCAGTTTCCCACAGGGGCACCGAAATGAGCAGTTCTTC
TRBV2	TRBJ2-1	-	many	CASSEIGPGTPQFF	TGTGCCAGCAGTGAAATTGGGCCCGGGACACCGCAGTTCTTC
TRBV20-1	TRBJ2-7	-	many	CSARDREGGSSYEQYF	TGCAGTGCTAGAGACAGAGAGGGGGGTAGCTCCTACGAGCAGTACTTC
TRBV19	TRBJ2-5	TRBD1	-	CASSIGTGEMGETQYF	TGTGCCAGTAGTATTGGGACAGGGGAGATGGGCGAGACCCAGTACTTC
TRBV30	TRBJ1-1	TRBD1	-	CAWGLGQGVWYTEAFF	TGTGCCTGGGGGTTGGGACAGGGAGTCTGGTACACTGAAGCTTTCTTT
TRBV7-9	TRBJ2-3	TRBD1	-	CASSSNQGVTDTQYF	TGTGCCAGCAGCTCCAACCAGGGGGTCACAGATACGCAGTATTTT
TRBV28	TRBJ2-6	-	many	CASTGDGANVLTF	TGTGCCAGCACCGGGGATGGGGCCAACGTCCTGACTTTC
TRBV29-1	TRBJ2-4	TRBD1	few	CSVETGMAKNIQYF	TGCAGCGTTGAGACAGGGATGGCCAAAAACATTCAGTACTTC
TRBV6-5	TRBJ2-6	-	-	CASSYKRAGANVLTF	TGTGCCAGCAGTTACAAGAGGGCTGGGGCCAACGTCCTGACTTTC
TRBV25-1	TRBJ1-4	-	-	CASSDQDATNEKLFF	TGTGCCAGCAGTGACCAAGATGCAACTAATGAAAAACTGTTTTTT
TRBV12-3/TRBV12-4	TRBJ2-1	TRBD2	many	CASRALAGGNNEQFF	TGTGCCAGCAGAGCCCTAGCGGGAGGGAACAATGAGCAGTTCTTC
TRBV3-1	TRBJ2-3	TRBD2	many	CASSQTSGNADTQYF	TGTGCCAGCAGTCAGACTAGCGGGAATGCAGATACGCAGTATTTT
TRBV5-5	TRBJ1-2	-	many	CASSSEVVGGNYGYTF	TGTGCCAGCAGCTCGGAAGTCGTAGGGGGGAACTATGGCTACACCTTC
TRBV6-5	TRBJ1-1	TRBD1	-	CASSATGGFSEAFF	TGTGCCAGCAGCGCGACAGGGGGCTTCTCTGAAGCTTTCTTT
TRBV19	TRBJ1-1	-	once	CASSIMGGSDTEAFF	TGTGCCAGTAGTATTATGGGGGGATCGGACACTGAAGCTTTCTTT
TRBV4-2	TRBJ2-7	TRBD1	-	CASSQSGTGGAPSYEQYF	TGTGCCAGCAGCCAAAGTGGGACAGGGGGCGCCCCCTCCTACGAGCAGTACTTC
TRBV27	TRBJ1-1	-	few	CASSTVRGNTEAFF	TGTGCCAGCAGCACCGTCCGGGGGAACACTGAAGCTTTCTTT
TRBV13	TRBJ2-7	TRBD1	many	CASSLGAGGTYEQYF	TGTGCCAGCAGCTTAGGCGCAGGGGGTACCTACGAGCAGTACTTC
TRBV24-1	TRBJ2-5	-	few	CATSDEGGADQETQYF	TGTGCCACCAGTGATGAGGGGGGAGCGGACCAAGAGACCCAGTACTTC
TRBV29-1	TRBJ1-2	-	-	CSVGGPSVYGYTF	TGCAGCGTGGGCGGACCGTCGGTTTATGGCTACACCTTC
TRBV19	TRBJ1-4	-	-	CASKTRDYTNEKLFF	TGTGCCAGCAAAACCCGGGACTACACTAATGAAAAACTGTTTTTT
TRBV19	TRBJ2-1	TRBD2	-	CASSLAGHNEQFF	TGTGCCAGTAGTCTAGCGGGGCACAATGAGCAGTTCTTC
TRBV10-3	TRBJ2-1	TRBD2	-	CAISESQQREIYNEQFF	TGTGCCATCAGTGAGTCACAACAGCGGGAGATCTACAATGAGCAGTTCTTC
TRBV7-6	TRBJ1-1	-	-	CASSHGENTEAFF	TGTGCCAGCAGCCACGGGGAGAACACTGAAGCTTTCTTT
TRBV6-2/TRBV6-3	TRBJ1-1	-	-	CASSAIWSTEAFF	TGTGCCAGCAGCGCTATATGGTCAACTGAAGCTTTCTTT
TRBV30	TRBJ1-5	TRBD1	-	CAWGGQGNQPQHF	TGTGCCTGGGGTGGACAGGGCAATCAGCCCCAGCATTTT
TRBV20-1	TRBJ2-5	TRBD2	many	CSAPGLANWVETQYF	TGCAGTGCTCCCGGACTAGCGAATTGGGTAGAGACCCAGTACTTC
TRBV12-3/TRBV12-4	TRBJ2-3	TRBD2	-	CASSWTSGYTDTQYF	TGTGCCAGCAGTTGGACTAGCGGATACACAGATACGCAGTATTTT
TRBV4-3	TRBJ1-1	TRBD1	-	CASSQGVRQGAEAFF	TGCGCCAGCAGCCAGGGGGTGCGACAGGGGGCTGAAGCTTTCTTT
TRBV7-9	TRBJ1-2	-	-	CASSLAVAVYGYTF	TGTGCCAGCAGCTTAGCGGTAGCTGTCTATGGCTACACCTTC
TRBV19	TRBJ2-3	TRBD1	-	CASSMPNRGQADTQYF	TGTGCCAGTAGTATGCCGAACAGGGGGCAAGCGGATACGCAGTATTTT
TRBV14	TRBJ2-1	TRBD2	-	CASSQVNSGRAAEQFF	TGTGCCAGCAGCCAAGTAAATAGCGGGAGGGCCGCTGAGCAGTTCTTC
TRBV7-9	TRBJ2-1	TRBD1	-	CASSSEDRGRVNEQFF	TGTGCCAGCAGCTCCGAGGACAGGGGGCGCGTCAATGAGCAGTTCTTC
TRBV29-1	TRBJ1-1	-	few	CSVEDPGAEAFF	TGCAGCGTTGAAGATCCTGGGGCTGAAGCTTTCTTT